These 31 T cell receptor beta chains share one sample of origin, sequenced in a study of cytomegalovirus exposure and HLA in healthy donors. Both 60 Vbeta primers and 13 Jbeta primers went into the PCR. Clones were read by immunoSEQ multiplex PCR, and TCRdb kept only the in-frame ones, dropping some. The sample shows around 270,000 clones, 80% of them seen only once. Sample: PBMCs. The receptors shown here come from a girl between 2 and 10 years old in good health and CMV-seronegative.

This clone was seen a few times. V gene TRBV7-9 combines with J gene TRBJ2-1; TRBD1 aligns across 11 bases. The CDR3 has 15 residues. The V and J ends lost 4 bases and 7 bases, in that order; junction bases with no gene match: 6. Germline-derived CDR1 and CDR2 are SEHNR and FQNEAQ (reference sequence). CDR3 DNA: TGTGCCAGCAGCTCCGGACAGGGGGCGCGAAATGAGCAGTTCTTC. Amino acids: CASSSGQGARNEQFF.

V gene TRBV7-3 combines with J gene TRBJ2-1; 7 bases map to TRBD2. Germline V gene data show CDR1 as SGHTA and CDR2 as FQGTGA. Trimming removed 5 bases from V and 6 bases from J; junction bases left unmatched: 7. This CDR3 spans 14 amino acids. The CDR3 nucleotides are TGTGCCAGCAGCCGCGGGAGATCCGTCAATGAGCAGTTCTTC. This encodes CASSRGRSVNEQFF.

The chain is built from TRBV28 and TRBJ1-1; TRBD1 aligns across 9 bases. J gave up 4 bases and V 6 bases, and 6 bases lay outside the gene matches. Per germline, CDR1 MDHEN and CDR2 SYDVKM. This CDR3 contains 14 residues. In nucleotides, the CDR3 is TGTGCCAGCAGCAAGGGACAGGGCTTCACTGAAGCTTTCTTT. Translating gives CASSKGQGFTEAFF. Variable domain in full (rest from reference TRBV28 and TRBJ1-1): DVKVTQSSRYLVKRTGEKVFLECVQDMDHENMFWYRQDPGLGLRLIYFSYDVKMKEKGDIPEGYSVSREKKERFSLILESASTNQTSMYLCASSKGQGFTEAFFGQGTRLTVV.

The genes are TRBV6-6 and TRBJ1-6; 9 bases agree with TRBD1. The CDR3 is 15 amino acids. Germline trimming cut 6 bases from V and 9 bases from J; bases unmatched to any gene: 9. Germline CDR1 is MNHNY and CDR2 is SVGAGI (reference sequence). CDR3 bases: TGTGCCAGCAGCCCACAGGGGGCGAAAGGTTCACCCCTCCACTTT. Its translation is CASSPQGAKGSPLHF.

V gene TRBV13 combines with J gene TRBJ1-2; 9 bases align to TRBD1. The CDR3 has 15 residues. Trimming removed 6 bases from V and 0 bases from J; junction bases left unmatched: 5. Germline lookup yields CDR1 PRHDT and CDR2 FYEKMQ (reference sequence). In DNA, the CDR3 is TGTGCCAGCAGGGACAGGGGAAAGACTAACTATGGCTACACCTTC. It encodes CASRDRGKTNYGYTF.

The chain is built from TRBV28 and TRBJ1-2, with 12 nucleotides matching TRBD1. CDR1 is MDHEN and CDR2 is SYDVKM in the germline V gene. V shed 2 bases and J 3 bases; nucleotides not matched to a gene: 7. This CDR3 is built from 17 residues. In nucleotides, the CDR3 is TGTGCCAGCAGTTTACCTGGGACAGGGGGCGCTGACTATGGCTACACCTTC. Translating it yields CASSLPGTGGADYGYTF.

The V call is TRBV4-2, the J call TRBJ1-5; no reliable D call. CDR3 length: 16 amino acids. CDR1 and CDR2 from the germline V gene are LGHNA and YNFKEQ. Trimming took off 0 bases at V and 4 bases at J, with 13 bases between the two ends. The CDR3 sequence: CASSQDTISGNQPQHF. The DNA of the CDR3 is TGTGCCAGCAGCCAAGATACCATTTCGGGAAATCAGCCCCAGCATTTT.

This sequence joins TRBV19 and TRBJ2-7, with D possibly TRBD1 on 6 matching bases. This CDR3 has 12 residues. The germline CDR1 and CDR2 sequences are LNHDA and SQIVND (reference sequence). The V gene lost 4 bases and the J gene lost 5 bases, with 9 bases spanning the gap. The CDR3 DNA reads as TGTGCCAGTAGTAAGGGGGTCAACGAGCAGTACTTC. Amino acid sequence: CASSKGVNEQYF. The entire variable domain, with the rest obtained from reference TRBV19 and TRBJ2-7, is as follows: DGGITQSPKYLFRKEGQNVTLSCEQNLNHDAMYWYRQDPGQGLRLIYYSQIVNDFQKGDIAEGYSVSREKKESFPLTVTSAQKNPTAFYLCASSKGVNEQYFGPGTRLTVT.

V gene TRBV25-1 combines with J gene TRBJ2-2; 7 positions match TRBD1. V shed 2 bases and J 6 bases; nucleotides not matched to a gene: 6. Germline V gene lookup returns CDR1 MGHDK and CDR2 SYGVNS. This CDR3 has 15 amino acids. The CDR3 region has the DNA TGTGCCAGCAGTGAAGAGGGGGCCCGGGCCGGGGAGCTGTTTTTT. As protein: CASSEEGARAGELFF.

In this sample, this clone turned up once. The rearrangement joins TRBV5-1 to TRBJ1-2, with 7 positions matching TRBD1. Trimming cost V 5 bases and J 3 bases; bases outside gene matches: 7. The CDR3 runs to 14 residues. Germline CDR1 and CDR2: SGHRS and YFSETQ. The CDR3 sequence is CASSSGTVDYGYTF. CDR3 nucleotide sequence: TGCGCCAGCAGTTCCGGGACAGTCGACTATGGCTACACCTTC. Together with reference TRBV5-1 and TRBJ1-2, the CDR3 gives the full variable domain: KAGVTQTPRYLIKTRGQQVTLSCSPISGHRSVSWYQQTPGQGLQFLFEYFSETQRNKGNFPGRFSGRQFSNSRSEMNVSTLELGDSALYLCASSSGTVDYGYTFGSGTRLTVV.

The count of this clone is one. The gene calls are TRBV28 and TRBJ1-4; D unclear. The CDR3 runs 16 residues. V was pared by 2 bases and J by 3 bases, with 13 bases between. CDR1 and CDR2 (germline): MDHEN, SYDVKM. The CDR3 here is CASSLPATAPNEKLFF. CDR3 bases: TGTGCCAGCAGTTTACCAGCCACAGCCCCTAATGAAAAACTGTTTTTT.

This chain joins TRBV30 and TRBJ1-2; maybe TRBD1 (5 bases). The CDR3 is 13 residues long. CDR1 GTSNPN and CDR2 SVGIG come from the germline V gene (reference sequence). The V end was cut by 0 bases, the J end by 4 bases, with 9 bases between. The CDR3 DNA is TGTGCCTGGAGTGTACAGGTCATCTATGGCTACACCTTC. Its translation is CAWSVQVIYGYTF. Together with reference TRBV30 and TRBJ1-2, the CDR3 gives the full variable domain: SQTIHQWPATLVQPVGSPLSLECTVEGTSNPNLYWYRQAAGRGLQLLFYSVGIGQISSEVPQNLSASRPQDRQFILSSKKLLLSDSGFYLCAWSVQVIYGYTFGSGTRLTVV.

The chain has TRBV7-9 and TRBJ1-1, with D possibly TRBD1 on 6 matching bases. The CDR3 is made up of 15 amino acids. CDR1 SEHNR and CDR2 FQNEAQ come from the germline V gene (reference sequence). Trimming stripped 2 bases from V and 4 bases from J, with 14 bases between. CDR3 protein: CASSLYGGGSTEAFF. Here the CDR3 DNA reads TGTGCCAGCAGCTTATACGGGGGCGGGAGCACTGAAGCTTTCTTT.

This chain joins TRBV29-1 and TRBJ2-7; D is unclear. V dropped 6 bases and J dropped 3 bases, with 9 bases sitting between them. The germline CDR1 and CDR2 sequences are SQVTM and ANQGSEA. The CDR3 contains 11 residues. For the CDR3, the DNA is TGCAGCGTCGGTTCGGGCTACGAGCAGTACTTC. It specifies CSVGSGYEQYF.

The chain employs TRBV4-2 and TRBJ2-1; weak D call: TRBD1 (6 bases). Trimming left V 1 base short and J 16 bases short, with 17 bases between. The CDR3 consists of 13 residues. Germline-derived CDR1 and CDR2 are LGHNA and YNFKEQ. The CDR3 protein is CASSQVQGLAGFF. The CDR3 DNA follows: TGTGCCAGCAGCCAAGTTCAGGGGCTAGCTGGCTTCTTC.

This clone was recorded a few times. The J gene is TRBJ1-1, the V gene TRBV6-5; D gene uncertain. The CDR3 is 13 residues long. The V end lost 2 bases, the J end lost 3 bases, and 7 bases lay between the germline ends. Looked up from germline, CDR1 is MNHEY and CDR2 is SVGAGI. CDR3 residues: CASSYLRDTEAFF. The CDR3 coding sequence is TGTGCCAGCAGTTACCTGAGGGACACTGAAGCTTTCTTT.

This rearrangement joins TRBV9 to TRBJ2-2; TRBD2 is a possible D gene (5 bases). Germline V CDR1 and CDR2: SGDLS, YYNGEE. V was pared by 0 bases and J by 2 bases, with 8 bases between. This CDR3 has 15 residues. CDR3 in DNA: TGTGCCAGCAGCGTAGCTAGCACCAACACCGGGGAGCTGTTTTTT. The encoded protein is CASSVASTNTGELFF.

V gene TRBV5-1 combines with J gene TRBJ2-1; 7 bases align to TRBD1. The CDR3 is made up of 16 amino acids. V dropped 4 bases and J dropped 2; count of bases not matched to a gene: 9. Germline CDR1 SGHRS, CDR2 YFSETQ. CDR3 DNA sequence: TGCGCCAGCAGCCTGCCCAGGGGGATCACCTACAATGAGCAGTTCTTC. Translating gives CASSLPRGITYNEQFF.

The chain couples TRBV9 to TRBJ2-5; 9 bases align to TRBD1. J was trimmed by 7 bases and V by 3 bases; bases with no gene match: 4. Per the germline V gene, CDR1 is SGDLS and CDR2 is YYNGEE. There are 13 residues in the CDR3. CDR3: CASSARQGGTQYF. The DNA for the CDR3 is TGTGCCAGCAGCGCACGACAGGGGGGGACCCAGTACTTC.

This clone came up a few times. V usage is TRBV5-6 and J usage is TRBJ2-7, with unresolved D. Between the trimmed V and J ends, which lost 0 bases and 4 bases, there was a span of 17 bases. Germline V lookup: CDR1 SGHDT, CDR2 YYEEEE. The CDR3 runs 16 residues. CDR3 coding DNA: TGTGCCAGCAGCTTGGTGGTTACACGCGGCGAGTACGAGCAGTACTTC. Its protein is CASSLVVTRGEYEQYF.

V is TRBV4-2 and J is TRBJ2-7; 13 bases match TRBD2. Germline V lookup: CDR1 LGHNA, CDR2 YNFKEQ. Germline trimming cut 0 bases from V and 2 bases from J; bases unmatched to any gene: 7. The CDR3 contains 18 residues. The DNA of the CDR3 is TGTGCCAGCAGCCAAGATTTAGGGACTAGCGGGATCCCCTACGAGCAGTACTTC. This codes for CASSQDLGTSGIPYEQYF.

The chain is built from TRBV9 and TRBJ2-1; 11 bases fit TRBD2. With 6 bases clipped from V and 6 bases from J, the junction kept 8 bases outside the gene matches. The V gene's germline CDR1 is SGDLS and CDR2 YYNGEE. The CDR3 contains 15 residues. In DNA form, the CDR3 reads TGTGCCAGCAACGGTGGGACTAGCGGATTCAATGAGCAGTTCTTC. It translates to CASNGGTSGFNEQFF.

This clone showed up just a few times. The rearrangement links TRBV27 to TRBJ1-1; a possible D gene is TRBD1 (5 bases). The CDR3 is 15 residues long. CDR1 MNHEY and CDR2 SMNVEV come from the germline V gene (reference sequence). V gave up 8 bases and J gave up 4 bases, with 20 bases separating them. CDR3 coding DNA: TGTGCCAGCTCGGCGGGGGATCGTTGGGGCACTGAAGCTTTCTTT. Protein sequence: CASSAGDRWGTEAFF.

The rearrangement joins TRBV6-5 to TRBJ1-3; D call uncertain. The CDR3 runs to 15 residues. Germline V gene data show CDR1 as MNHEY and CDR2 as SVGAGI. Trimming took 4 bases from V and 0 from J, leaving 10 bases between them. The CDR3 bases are TGTGCCAGCAGTTCAGGACTTACCTCTGGAAACACCATATATTTT. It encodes CASSSGLTSGNTIYF.

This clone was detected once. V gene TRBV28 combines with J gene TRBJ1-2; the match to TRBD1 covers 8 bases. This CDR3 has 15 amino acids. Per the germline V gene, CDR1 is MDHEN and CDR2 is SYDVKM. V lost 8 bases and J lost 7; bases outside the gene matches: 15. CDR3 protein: CASAGRDRGRGGYTF. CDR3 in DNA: TGTGCCAGCGCAGGGCGCGACAGGGGAAGGGGTGGCTACACCTTC.

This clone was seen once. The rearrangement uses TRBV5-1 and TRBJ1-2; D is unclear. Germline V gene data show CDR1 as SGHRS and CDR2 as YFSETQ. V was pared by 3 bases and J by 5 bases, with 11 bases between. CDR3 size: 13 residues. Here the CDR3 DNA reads TGCGCCAGCAGCTCCACCCGGGTGTATGGCTACACCTTC. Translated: CASSSTRVYGYTF.

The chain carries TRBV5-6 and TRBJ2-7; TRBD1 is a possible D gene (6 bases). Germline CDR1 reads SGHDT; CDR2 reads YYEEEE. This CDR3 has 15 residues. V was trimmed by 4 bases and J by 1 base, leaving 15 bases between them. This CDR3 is CASSPANRASYEQYF. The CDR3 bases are TGTGCCAGCAGCCCCGCTAACAGGGCTTCCTACGAGCAGTACTTC.

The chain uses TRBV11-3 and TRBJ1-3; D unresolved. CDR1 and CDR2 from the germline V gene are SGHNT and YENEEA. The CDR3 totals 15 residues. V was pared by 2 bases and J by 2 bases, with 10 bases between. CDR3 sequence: CASSLRGSTGNTIYF. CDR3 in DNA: TGTGCCAGCAGCTTACGCGGCTCTACTGGAAACACCATATATTTT.

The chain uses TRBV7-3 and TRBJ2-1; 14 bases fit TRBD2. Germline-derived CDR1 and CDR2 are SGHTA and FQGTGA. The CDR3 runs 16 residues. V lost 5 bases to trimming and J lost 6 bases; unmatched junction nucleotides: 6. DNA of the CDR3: TGTGCCAGCAGCGCCAGACTAGCGGGAGGGGTCAATGAGCAGTTCTTC. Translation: CASSARLAGGVNEQFF.

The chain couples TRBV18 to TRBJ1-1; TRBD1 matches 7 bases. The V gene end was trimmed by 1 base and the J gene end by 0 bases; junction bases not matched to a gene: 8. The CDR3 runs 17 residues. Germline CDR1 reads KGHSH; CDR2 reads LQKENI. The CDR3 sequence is CASSPLGTDVMNTEAFF. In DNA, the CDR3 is TGTGCCAGCTCACCACTGGGGACAGATGTAATGAACACTGAAGCTTTCTTT.

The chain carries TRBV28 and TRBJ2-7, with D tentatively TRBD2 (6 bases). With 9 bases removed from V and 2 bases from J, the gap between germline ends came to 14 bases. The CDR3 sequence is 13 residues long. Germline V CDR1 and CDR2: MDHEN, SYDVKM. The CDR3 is CASFPGSTYEQYF. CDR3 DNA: TGTGCCAGTTTTCCCGGGAGTACCTACGAGCAGTACTTC.